The sequence of this T cell receptor beta chain was determined in a study of shared clonotypes between healthy human individuals. Only CD45RO-negative cells positively selected for CCR7 counted as naive CD8 cells, so terminally differentiated effector memory CD45RA+ cells were excluded. This CDR3 spans 15 amino acids. Per germline, CDR1 MGHRA and CDR2 YSYEKL. V was clipped by 5 bases and J by 5 bases; unmatched bases: 11. Method: immunoSEQ multiplex PCR; TCRdb's copy keeps in-frame clones and lacks some. The table lists about 2 million clones, about 95% of them singletons, with around 1.1% in the top ten. A note on this clone: Its antigen is not known.

Whole-study results and caveats: Non-shared clonotypes had lower generation probabilities than those shared by all four donors.

The sequenced material came from naive CD8+ T cells sorted from blood. V and J are TRBV4-1 and TRBJ2-7; 8 bases agree with TRBD2. The TCR originated in a man aged 18 to 30 in good health. CDR3 in amino acids: CASSEIRTSLNEQYF. CDR3 nucleotides: TGCGCCAGCAGCGAGATCAGGACTAGCTTAAACGAGCAGTACTTC.